The 15 T cell receptor beta chains below all came from one sample that was sequenced in a study of long-term antiretroviral therapy in people with HIV (dated 2022 in TCRdb). Sequencing of the TRB variable region was done with the immunoSEQ hsTCRB v3.0 assay at survey level resolution. TCRdb obtained this table from immuneACCESS and retained in-frame rearrangements with V and J assigned. These tables miss some clones; where compared with another copy, unresolved V genes account for less than half of the shortfall, and the remainder is unexplained. The sample table contains some 33,000 clones; only one count was recorded for around 80% of them. The ten most abundant clones make up about 6.5% of the sample. The sequencing used unsorted PBMCs, collected 0.6 years after starting antiretroviral therapy. The receptor set was obtained from a man between 18 and 35 years old with HIV.

The chain employs TRBV7-9 and TRBJ1-5; D is unclear. Trimming pared 6 bases from V and 4 bases from J, leaving 13 bases between. The germline gives CDR1 SEHNR, CDR2 FQNEAQ (reference sequence). The CDR3 is made up of 14 amino acids. CDR3 sequence (DNA): TGTGCCAGCAGTGTGGCCGCAGGAAATCAGCCCCAGCATTTT. It translates to CASSVAAGNQPQHF. The full variable domain, completed using reference TRBV7-9 and TRBJ1-5, is DTGVSQNPRHKITKRGQNVTFRCDPISEHNRLYWYRQTLGQGPEFLTYFQNEAQLEKSRLLSDRFSAERPKGSFSTLEIQRTEQGDSAMYLCASSVAAGNQPQHFGDGTRLSIL.

This chain joins TRBV15 and TRBJ2-1; TRBD2 matches 9 bases. The V gene end was trimmed by 8 bases and the J gene end by 3 bases; junction bases not matched to a gene: 5. This CDR3 has 14 residues. The germline CDR1 and CDR2 sequences are LNHNV and YYDKDF (reference sequence). CDR3 region: CATGGTSSYNEQFF. The CDR3 DNA sequence: TGTGCCACCGGTGGGACTAGCAGCTACAATGAGCAGTTCTTC. The entire variable domain, with the rest obtained from reference TRBV15 and TRBJ2-1, is as follows: DAMVIQNPRYQVTQFGKPVTLSCSQTLNHNVMYWYQQKSSQAPKLLFHYYDKDFNNEADTPDNFQSRRPNTSFCFLDIRSPGLGDTAMYLCATGGTSSYNEQFFGPGTRLTVL.

This chain connects TRBV7-8 to TRBJ2-2; 8 bases fit TRBD1. This CDR3 has 18 amino acids. Germline lookup yields CDR1 SGHVS and CDR2 FQNEAQ. V trimming: 8 bases; J trimming: 5 bases; junction bases outside the gene matches: 19. The CDR3 DNA reads TGTGCCAGCCGCCGGGACAGGAGACTTCTGCTGGGGACCGGGGAGCTGTTTTTT. As protein: CASRRDRRLLLGTGELFF.

The rearrangement links TRBV5-1 to TRBJ2-7; unclear D gene. Germline values: CDR1 SGHRS, CDR2 YFSETQ. CDR3 length: 16 amino acids. V dropped 1 base and J dropped 0 bases, with 14 bases sitting between them. CDR3 nucleotide sequence: TGCGCCAGCAGCTTGTACGTAGACCGCTTCTCCTACGAGCAGTACTTC. It codes for CASSLYVDRFSYEQYF.

This clone was counted a few times. J is TRBJ2-7 and V is TRBV4-1; D remains unclear. The CDR3 spans 15 residues. The ends were cut back, 0 bases at V and 3 bases at J, with 12 bases in the middle. The germline gives CDR1 MGHRA, CDR2 YSYEKL. CDR3 protein: CASSQEPIGIYEQYF. The CDR3 region has the DNA TGCGCCAGCAGCCAAGAACCCATAGGTATCTACGAGCAGTACTTC.

About this clone itself: An end of the junction does not agree with germline; a read error may underlie this. Within the sample, other DNA sequences also encode this same CDR3. The rearrangement links TRBV5-1 to TRBJ1-1; D unclear. Germline V gene data show CDR1 as SGHRS and CDR2 as YFSETQ. This CDR3 is built from 14 residues. Here the CDR3 reads CASSLGALNTEAFF. The CDR3 bases are TGCGCCAGCAGCTTGGGAGCCCTGAATACTGAAGCTTTCTTT.

This clone appeared once. The genes are TRBV28 and TRBJ2-7; a weak D match, TRBD1 (6 bases). The germline gives CDR1 MDHEN, CDR2 SYDVKM. V was shortened by 5 bases and J by 7 bases, with 18 bases between the two germline ends. The CDR3 loop spans 14 amino acids. The CDR3 loop is CASSPGQLYREQYF. CDR3 coding DNA: TGTGCCAGCAGTCCAGGACAGCTGTATCGGGAGCAGTACTTC.

There are a few counts of this clone. The CDR3 region has the DNA TGTGCCAGCAGCCCGACAGGCAGCTCTGGAAACACCATATATTTT. As protein: CASSPTGSSGNTIYF. The chain carries TRBV9 and TRBJ1-3; the D gene is possibly TRBD1 (6 bases). Trimming pared 4 bases from V and 0 bases from J, leaving 11 bases between. Per the germline V gene, CDR1 is SGDLS and CDR2 is YYNGEE. CDR3 length equals 15 residues.

This chain links TRBV5-5 with TRBJ2-2; D is perhaps TRBD2 (6 bases). This CDR3 comprises 15 residues. Per germline, CDR1 SGHKS and CDR2 YYEKEE (reference sequence). Trimming removed 0 bases at V and 6 bases at J, with 12 bases between. CDR3 residues: CASSLAGVGSGELFF. CDR3 nucleotides: TGTGCCAGCAGCTTGGCGGGAGTGGGATCCGGGGAGCTGTTTTTT. The full variable domain, with the rest looked up from reference TRBV5-5 and TRBJ2-2, is DAGVTQSPTHLIKTRGQQVTLRCSPISGHKSVSWYQQVLGQGPQFIFQYYEKEERGRGNFPDRFSARQFPNYSSELNVNALLLGDSALYLCASSLAGVGSGELFFGEGSRLTVL.

The genes are TRBV4-3 and TRBJ2-2; TRBD1 agrees at 7 bases. Germline CDR1 LGHNA, CDR2 YSLEER. The CDR3 totals 16 residues. The V gene end was trimmed by 0 bases and the J gene end by 6 bases; junction bases not matched to a gene: 7. CDR3 nucleotides: TGCGCCAGCAGCCAAGAGAGAGGGGGCGGTTCCGGGGAGCTGTTTTTT. Encoded protein: CASSQERGGGSGELFF.

This chain uses TRBV11-2 with TRBJ2-7; D unclear. Germline lookup yields CDR1 SGHAT and CDR2 FQNNGV. The CDR3 length is 15 residues. V was clipped by 1 base and J by 4 bases, with 14 bases between them. CDR3 loop: CASSLVVAEGYEQYF. The CDR3 nucleotides are TGTGCCAGCAGCTTAGTGGTGGCGGAAGGGTACGAGCAGTACTTC.

The J gene is TRBJ1-1, the V gene TRBV7-2, with 7 bases identical to TRBD1. The CDR3 is 15 residues long. Germline V lookup: CDR1 SGHTA, CDR2 FQGNSA. The junction had 13 bases not matched to a gene; V was cut back by 5 bases and J by 7 bases. The CDR3 nucleotides read TGTGCCAGCAGCAAAGACAGGGTCACTCTCGTTGAAGCTTTCTTT. Translated: CASSKDRVTLVEAFF.

This chain links TRBV25-1 with TRBJ2-6, with no clear D. This CDR3 contains 14 residues. The V gene's germline CDR1 is MGHDK and CDR2 SYGVNS. Trimming took 4 bases from V and 0 from J, leaving 4 bases between them. In DNA, the CDR3 is TGTGCCAGCAGTGCATTCTCTGGGGCCAACGTCCTGACTTTC. As protein: CASSAFSGANVLTF.

The chain recombines TRBV7-3 with TRBJ2-2, with no clear D. CDR1 is SGHTA and CDR2 is FQGTGA in the germline V gene. The length of the CDR3 is 15 residues. The V end lost 3 bases, the J end lost 4 bases, and 12 bases lay between the germline ends. The CDR3 sequence is CASSFHRVPTGELFF. CDR3 nucleotide sequence: TGTGCCAGCAGCTTCCACCGGGTCCCCACCGGGGAGCTGTTTTTT. Full variable domain (outside the CDR3, taken from reference TRBV7-3 and TRBJ2-2): GAGVSQTPSNKVTEKGKYVELRCDPISGHTALYWYRQSLGQGPEFLIYFQGTGAADDSGLPNDRFFAVRPEGSVSTLKIQRTERGDSAVYLCASSFHRVPTGELFFGEGSRLTVL.

This chain joins TRBV2 and TRBJ2-2; D not resolved. This CDR3 is 13 amino acids long. The germline V and J ends were trimmed by 7 bases and 0 bases, with 6 bases remaining between them. Germline V gives CDR1 SNHLY, CDR2 FYNNEI. The CDR3 loop is CASTAANTGELFF. The CDR3 coding sequence is TGTGCCAGCACCGCAGCGAACACCGGGGAGCTGTTTTTT.